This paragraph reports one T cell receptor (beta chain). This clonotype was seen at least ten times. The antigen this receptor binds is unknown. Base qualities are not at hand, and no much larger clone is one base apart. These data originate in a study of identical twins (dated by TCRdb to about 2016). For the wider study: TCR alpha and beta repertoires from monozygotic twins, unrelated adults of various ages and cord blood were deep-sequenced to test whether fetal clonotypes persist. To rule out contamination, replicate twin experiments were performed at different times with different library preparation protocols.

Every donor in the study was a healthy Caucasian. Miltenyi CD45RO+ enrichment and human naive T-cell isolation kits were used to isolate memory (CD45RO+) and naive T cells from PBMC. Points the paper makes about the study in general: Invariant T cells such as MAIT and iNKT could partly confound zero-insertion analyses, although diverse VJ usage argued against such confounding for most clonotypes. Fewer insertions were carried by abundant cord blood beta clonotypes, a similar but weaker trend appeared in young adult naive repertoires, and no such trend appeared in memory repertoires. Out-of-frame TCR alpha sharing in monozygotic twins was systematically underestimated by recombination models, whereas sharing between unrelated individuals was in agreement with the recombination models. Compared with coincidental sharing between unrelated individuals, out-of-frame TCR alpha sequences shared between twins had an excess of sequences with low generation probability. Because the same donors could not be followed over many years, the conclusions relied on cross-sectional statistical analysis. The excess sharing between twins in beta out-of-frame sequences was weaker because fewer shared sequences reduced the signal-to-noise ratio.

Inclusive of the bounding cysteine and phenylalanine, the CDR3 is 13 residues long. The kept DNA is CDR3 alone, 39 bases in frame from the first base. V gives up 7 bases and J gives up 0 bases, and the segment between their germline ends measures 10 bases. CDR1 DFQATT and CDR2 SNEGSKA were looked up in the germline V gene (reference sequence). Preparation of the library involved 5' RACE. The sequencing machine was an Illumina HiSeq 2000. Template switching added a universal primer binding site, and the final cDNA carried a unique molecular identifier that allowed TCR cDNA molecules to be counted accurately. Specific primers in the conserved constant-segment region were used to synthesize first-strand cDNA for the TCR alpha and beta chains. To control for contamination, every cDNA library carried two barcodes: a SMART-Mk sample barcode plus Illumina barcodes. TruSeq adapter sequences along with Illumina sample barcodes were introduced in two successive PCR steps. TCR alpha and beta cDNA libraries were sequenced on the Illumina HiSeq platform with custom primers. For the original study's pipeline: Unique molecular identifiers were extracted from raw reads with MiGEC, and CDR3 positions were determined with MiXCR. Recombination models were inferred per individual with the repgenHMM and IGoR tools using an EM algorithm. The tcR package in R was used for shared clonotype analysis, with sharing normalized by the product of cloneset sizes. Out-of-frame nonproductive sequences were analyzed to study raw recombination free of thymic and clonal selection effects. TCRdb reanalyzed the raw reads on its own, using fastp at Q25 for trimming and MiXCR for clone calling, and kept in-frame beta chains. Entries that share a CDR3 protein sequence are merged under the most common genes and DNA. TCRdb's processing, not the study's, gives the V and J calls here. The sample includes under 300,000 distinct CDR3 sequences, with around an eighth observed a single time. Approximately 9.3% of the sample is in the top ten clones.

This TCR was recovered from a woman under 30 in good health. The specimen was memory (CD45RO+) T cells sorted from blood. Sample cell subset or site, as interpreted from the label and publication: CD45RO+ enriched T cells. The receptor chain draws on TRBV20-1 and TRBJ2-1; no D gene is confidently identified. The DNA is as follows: TGCAGTGGAGGCCCCGACTCCTACAATGAGCAGTTCTTC. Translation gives CSGGPDSYNEQFF.